This is a list of T cell receptor beta chains from one sample in a study of blood T cell repertoires in COVID-19. Profiling relied on immunoSEQ multiplex PCR, and the TCRdb table lists in-frame clones only, not all of them. The sample has approximately 400,000 clones, around 83% seen once. The specimen was PBMCs or T cells enriched from blood (not recorded which). These TCRs come from a woman aged 50 to 60 who had recovered from COVID-19. Both conserved end residues are trimmed from each CDR3. Each record gives: V gene, clone size, CDR3 protein. Clone sizes are given selectively: once, few, many, or a class where the clone is expanded.

>TRBV30|once
AWSSRQSPLAKNIQY
>TRBV30|.
AWSPGAGTEAF
>TRBV11-3|.
ASSLETGYEQY
>TRBV5-5|.
ASSVDRLNTEAF
>TRBV7-8|once
ASSLVRGAANTGELF
>TRBV6-1|.
ASSDGGGYGYT
>TRBV11-3|.
ASSLRGRAGANVLT
>TRBV11-3|.
ASSLRGQNYGYT
>TRBV18|once
ASSPGHRGSPGTEAF
>TRBV6-1|once
ASSEDQANYGYT
>TRBV7-6|.
ASSLVIRRGVEKLF
>TRBV24-1|.
ATAGHLGVGEKLF
>TRBV27|few
ASSSDRGGEHNEQF
>TRBV12-3/TRBV12-4|.
ASSTQGNQPQH
>TRBV6-5|.
ASRLYRTGVYEQY